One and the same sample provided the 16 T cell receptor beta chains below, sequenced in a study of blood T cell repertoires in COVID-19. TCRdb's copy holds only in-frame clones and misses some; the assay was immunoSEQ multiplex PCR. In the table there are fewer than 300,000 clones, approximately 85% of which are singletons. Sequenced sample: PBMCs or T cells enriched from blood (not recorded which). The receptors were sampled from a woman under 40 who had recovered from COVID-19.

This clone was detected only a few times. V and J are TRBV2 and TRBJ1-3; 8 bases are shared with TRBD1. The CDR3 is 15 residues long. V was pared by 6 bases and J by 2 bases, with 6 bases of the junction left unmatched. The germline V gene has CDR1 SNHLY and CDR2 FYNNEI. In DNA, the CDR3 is TGTGCCAGCAGGGGGACAGGTACTCCTGGAAACACCATATATTTT. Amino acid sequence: CASRGTGTPGNTIYF.

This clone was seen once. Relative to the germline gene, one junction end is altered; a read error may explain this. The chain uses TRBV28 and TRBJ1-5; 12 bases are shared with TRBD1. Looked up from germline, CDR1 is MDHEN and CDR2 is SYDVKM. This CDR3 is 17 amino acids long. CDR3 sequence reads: CASGSGTGGGGNQPQHF. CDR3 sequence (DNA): TGTGCCAGCGGGTCCGGGACAGGGGGCGGTGGCAACCAGCCCCAGCATTTT.

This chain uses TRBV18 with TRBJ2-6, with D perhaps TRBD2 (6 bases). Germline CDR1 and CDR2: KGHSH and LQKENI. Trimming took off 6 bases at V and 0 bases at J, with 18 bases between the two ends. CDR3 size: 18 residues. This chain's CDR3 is CASSQPGGTLSGANVLTF. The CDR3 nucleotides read TGTGCCAGCTCCCAACCGGGCGGGACGCTCTCTGGGGCCAACGTCCTGACTTTC. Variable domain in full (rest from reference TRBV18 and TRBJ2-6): NAGVMQNPRHLVRRRGQEARLRCSPMKGHSHVYWYRQLPEEGLKFMVYLQKENIIDESGMPKERFSAEFPKEGPSILRIQQVVRGDSAAYFCASSQPGGTLSGANVLTFGAGSRLTVL.

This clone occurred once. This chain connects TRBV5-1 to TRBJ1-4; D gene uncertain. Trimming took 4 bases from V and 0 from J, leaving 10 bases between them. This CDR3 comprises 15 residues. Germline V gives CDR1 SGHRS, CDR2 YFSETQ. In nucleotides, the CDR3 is TGCGCCAGCAGCGCAACAGCAGCAACTAATGAAAAACTGTTTTTT. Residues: CASSATAATNEKLFF.

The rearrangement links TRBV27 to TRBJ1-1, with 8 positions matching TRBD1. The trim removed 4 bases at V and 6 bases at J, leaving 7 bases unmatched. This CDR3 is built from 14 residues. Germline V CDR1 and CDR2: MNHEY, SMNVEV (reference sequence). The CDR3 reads CASSSLTGVAEAFF. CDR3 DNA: TGTGCCAGCAGTTCATTGACAGGGGTGGCTGAAGCTTTCTTT.

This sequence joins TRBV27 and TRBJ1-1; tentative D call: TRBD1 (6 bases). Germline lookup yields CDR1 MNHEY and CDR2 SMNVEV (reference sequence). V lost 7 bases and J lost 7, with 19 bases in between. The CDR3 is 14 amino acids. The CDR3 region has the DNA TGTGCCAGCACCCTGGGGGCAGGCTTGGGTGAAGCTTTCTTT. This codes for CASTLGAGLGEAFF.

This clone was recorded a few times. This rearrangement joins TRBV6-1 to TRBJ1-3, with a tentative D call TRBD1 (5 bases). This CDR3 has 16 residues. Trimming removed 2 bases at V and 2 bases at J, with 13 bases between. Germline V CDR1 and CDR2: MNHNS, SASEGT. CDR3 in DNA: TGTGCCAGCAGTGAATATCAGGGAAAAGCTGGAAACACCATATATTTT. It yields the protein CASSEYQGKAGNTIYF.

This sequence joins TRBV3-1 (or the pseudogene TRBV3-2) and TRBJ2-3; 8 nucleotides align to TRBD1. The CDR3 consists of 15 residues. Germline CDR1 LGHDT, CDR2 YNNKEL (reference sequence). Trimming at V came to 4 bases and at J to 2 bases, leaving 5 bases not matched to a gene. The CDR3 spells CASSLQGVVTDTQYF. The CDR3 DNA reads TGTGCCAGCAGCCTACAGGGGGTTGTCACAGATACGCAGTATTTT.

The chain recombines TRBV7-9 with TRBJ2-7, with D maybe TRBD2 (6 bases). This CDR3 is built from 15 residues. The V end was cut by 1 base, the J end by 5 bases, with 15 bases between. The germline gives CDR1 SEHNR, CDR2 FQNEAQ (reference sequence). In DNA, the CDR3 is TGTGCCAGCAGCTTAGTCCCTAGCGAAGTGAACGAGCAGTACTTC. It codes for CASSLVPSEVNEQYF.

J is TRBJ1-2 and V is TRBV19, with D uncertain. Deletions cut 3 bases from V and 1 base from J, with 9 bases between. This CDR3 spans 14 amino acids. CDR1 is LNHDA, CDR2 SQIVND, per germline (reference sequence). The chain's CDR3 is CASSMTRGNYGYTF. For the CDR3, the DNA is TGTGCCAGTAGTATGACCCGGGGTAACTATGGCTACACCTTC.

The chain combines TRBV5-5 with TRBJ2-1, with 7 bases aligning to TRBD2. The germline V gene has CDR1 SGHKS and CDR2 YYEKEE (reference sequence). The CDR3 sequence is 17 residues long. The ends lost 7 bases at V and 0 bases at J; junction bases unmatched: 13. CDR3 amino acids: CASGETSGINSYNEQFF. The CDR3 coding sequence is TGTGCCAGCGGAGAAACGAGCGGGATCAACTCCTACAATGAGCAGTTCTTC.

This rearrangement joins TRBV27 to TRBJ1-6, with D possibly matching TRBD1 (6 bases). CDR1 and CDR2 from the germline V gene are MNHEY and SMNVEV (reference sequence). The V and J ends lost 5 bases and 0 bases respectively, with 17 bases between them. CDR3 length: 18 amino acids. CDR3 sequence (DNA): TGTGCCAGCAGTCCTAGGGGGGGGAGAAGCTCCTATAATTCACCCCTCCACTTT. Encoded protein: CASSPRGGRSSYNSPLHF.

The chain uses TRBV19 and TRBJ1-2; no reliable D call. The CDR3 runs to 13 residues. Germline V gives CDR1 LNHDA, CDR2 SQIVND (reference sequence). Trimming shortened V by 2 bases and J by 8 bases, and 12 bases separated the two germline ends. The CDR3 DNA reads TGTGCCAGTAGTATAAATCCCCGCTACGGCTACACCTTC. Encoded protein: CASSINPRYGYTF.

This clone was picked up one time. CDR3 in DNA: TGTGCCAGCAGCCCCCCCGGGACAGGGAAACTAGCCAAAAACATTCAGTACTTC. Translation: CASSPPGTGKLAKNIQYF. The chain employs TRBV7-9 and TRBJ2-4, with 9 bases matching TRBD1. Germline V gene lookup returns CDR1 SEHNR and CDR2 FQNEAQ (reference sequence). V was clipped by 5 bases and J by 0 bases; unmatched bases: 11. The CDR3 contains 18 residues. The entire variable domain, with the rest obtained from reference TRBV7-9 and TRBJ2-4, is as follows: DTGVSQNPRHKITKRGQNVTFRCDPISEHNRLYWYRQTLGQGPEFLTYFQNEAQLEKSRLLSDRFSAERPKGSFSTLEIQRTEQGDSAMYLCASSPPGTGKLAKNIQYFGAGTRLSVL.

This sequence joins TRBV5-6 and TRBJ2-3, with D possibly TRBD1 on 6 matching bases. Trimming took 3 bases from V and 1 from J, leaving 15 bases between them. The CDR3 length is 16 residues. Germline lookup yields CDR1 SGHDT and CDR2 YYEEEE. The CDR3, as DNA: TGTGCCAGCAGCTCAGGGGCCAGGGGAGGCACAGATACGCAGTATTTT. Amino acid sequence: CASSSGARGGTDTQYF.

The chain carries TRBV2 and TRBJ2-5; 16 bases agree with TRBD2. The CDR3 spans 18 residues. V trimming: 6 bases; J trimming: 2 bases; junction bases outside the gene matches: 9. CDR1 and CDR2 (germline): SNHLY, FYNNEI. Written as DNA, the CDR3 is TGTGCCAGCAGATCCGGGACTAGCGGGAGGGCCCGGCAAGAGACCCAGTACTTC. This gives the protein CASRSGTSGRARQETQYF.